Presented here are 21 T cell receptor beta chains from one specimen sequenced in a study of blood T cell repertoires in COVID-19. Profiling relied on immunoSEQ multiplex PCR, and the TCRdb table lists in-frame clones only, not all of them. The sample includes approximately 70,000 clones, 90% to 95% seen only once; the top ten take just under 7.5%. Specimen: peripheral blood. The receptors were gathered from a man aged 40-55 years with COVID-19, enrolled during active disease.

This CDR3 reads CASSAPREQGQPQHF. For the CDR3, the DNA is TGTGCCAGCAGCGCCCCTCGGGAACAGGGCCAGCCCCAGCATTTT. The genes are TRBV7-9 and TRBJ1-5, with D perhaps matching TRBD1 (6 bases). Trimming pared 5 bases from V and 7 bases from J, leaving 18 bases between. CDR1 and CDR2 (germline): SEHNR, FQNEAQ (reference sequence). The CDR3 runs to 15 residues. The full variable domain, completed using reference TRBV7-9 and TRBJ1-5, is DTGVSQNPRHKITKRGQNVTFRCDPISEHNRLYWYRQTLGQGPEFLTYFQNEAQLEKSRLLSDRFSAERPKGSFSTLEIQRTEQGDSAMYLCASSAPREQGQPQHFGDGTRLSIL.

V gene TRBV25-1 combines with J gene TRBJ1-5; possible D gene TRBD1, 6 bases. The CDR3 spans 15 residues. V was cut by 2 bases and J by 7 bases, with 15 bases left in between. Germline values: CDR1 MGHDK, CDR2 SYGVNS. CDR3 loop: CASSERGGGNQPQHF. As DNA, the CDR3 is TGTGCCAGCAGTGAACGGGGGGGCGGGAACCAGCCCCAGCATTTT.

The chain combines TRBV10-2 with TRBJ2-7; D is undetermined. The CDR3 is 11 amino acids. The V gene lost 2 bases and the J gene lost 12 bases, with 11 bases spanning the gap. Germline assignment: CDR1 WSHSY and CDR2 SAAADI. The CDR3 sequence: CASSEGASGYF. In nucleotides, the CDR3 is TGCGCCAGCAGTGAGGGTGCCTCGGGGTACTTC.

This chain connects TRBV30 to TRBJ1-1; no reliable D call. This CDR3 has 15 residues. CDR1 GTSNPN and CDR2 SVGIG come from the germline V gene (reference sequence). Trimming cost V 3 bases and J 1 base, with 15 bases left between them. DNA of the CDR3: TGTGCCTGGAGGAGGCAGACGGTAGGGAACACTGAAGCTTTCTTT. This codes for CAWRRQTVGNTEAFF.

The chain employs TRBV7-6 and TRBJ2-1; TRBD2 aligns across 12 bases. Germline V lookup: CDR1 SGHVS, CDR2 FNYEAQ. The CDR3 is 18 residues long. Germline trimming cut 1 base from V and 1 base from J; bases unmatched to any gene: 5. CDR3 sequence reads: CASSLDASGGESYNEQFF. The CDR3 nucleotides are TGTGCCAGCAGCTTAGACGCTAGCGGGGGGGAATCCTACAATGAGCAGTTCTTC. Full variable domain (outside the CDR3, taken from reference TRBV7-6 and TRBJ2-1): GAGVSQSPRYKVTKRGQDVALRCDPISGHVSLYWYRQALGQGPEFLTYFNYEAQQDKSGLPNDRFSAERPEGSISTLTIQRTEQRDSAMYRCASSLDASGGESYNEQFFGPGTRLTVL.

The chain couples TRBV9 to TRBJ1-1; tentatively, D is TRBD1 (5 bases). The length of the CDR3 is 12 residues. V lost 4 bases, J lost 7 bases, and 11 bases lay in between. In germline, CDR1 is SGDLS, CDR2 YYNGEE. CDR3 sequence: CASSRNQGEAFF. In nucleotides, the CDR3 is TGTGCCAGCAGCAGAAACCAGGGTGAAGCTTTCTTT.

This chain links TRBV9 with TRBJ2-5, with 16 positions matching TRBD2. CDR1 is SGDLS, CDR2 YYNGEE, per germline. V gave up 4 bases and J gave up 5 bases; unmatched junction bases: 5. This CDR3 has 16 residues. The CDR3 protein is CASSTGLAGGQETQYF. The CDR3 region has the DNA TGTGCCAGCAGCACGGGACTAGCGGGGGGGCAGGAGACCCAGTACTTC.

This sequence joins TRBV6-1 and TRBJ2-7; TRBD1 aligns across 10 bases. There are 16 residues in the CDR3. Germline V gene sequence: CDR1 MNHNS, CDR2 SASEGT. After removal of 2 bases from V and 0 bases from J, the junction contained 4 bases not matched to a gene. The CDR3 protein is CASSELGQGSSYEQYF. DNA of the CDR3: TGTGCCAGCAGTGAATTGGGACAGGGGTCCTCCTACGAGCAGTACTTC.

The gene calls are TRBV5-5 and TRBJ2-3, with 11 bases aligning to TRBD2. CDR1 is SGHKS and CDR2 is YYEKEE in the germline V gene (reference sequence). Losses at the gene ends were 5 bases for V and 5 bases for J; bases not matched to a gene: 10. CDR3 length: 16 residues. CDR3 in DNA: TGTGCCAGCAGATTAGCGGGGGGGCCGGTCGGAGATACGCAGTATTTT. Amino acid sequence: CASRLAGGPVGDTQYF. The full variable domain, rest sourced from reference TRBV5-5 and TRBJ2-3, is DAGVTQSPTHLIKTRGQQVTLRCSPISGHKSVSWYQQVLGQGPQFIFQYYEKEERGRGNFPDRFSARQFPNYSSELNVNALLLGDSALYLCASRLAGGPVGDTQYFGPGTRLTVL.

This chain uses TRBV6-5 with TRBJ2-3; no clear D gene. The CDR3 is 15 amino acids. V was trimmed by 0 bases and J by 5 bases, leaving 12 bases between them. Germline CDR1 and CDR2: MNHEY and SVGAGI. CDR3 in amino acids: CASSYSTMAEDTQYF. CDR3 DNA: TGTGCCAGCAGTTACTCGACAATGGCTGAAGATACGCAGTATTTT.

The chain's CDR3 is CSVRPDSVEAYGYTF. The CDR3 DNA is TGCAGCGTTCGACCCGATAGTGTGGAGGCCTATGGCTACACCTTC. The chain uses TRBV29-1 and TRBJ1-2; D gene unclear. The CDR3 has 15 residues. Trimming removed 5 bases from V and 4 bases from J, with 20 bases in between. Germline values: CDR1 SQVTM, CDR2 ANQGSEA.

The rearrangement links TRBV5-1 to TRBJ2-1, with 9 bases matching TRBD1. Germline V lookup: CDR1 SGHRS, CDR2 YFSETQ. The CDR3 extends over 17 amino acids. V lost 0 bases to trimming and J lost 5 bases; unmatched junction nucleotides: 9. The CDR3 here is CASSLEGAGQGNNEQFF. The CDR3 nucleotides are TGCGCCAGCAGCTTGGAGGGGGCGGGACAGGGTAACAATGAGCAGTTCTTC.

This rearrangement joins TRBV5-6 to TRBJ2-7, with TRBD2 as a possible D gene (6 bases). The length of the CDR3 is 17 residues. The germline V gene has CDR1 SGHDT and CDR2 YYEEEE. V dropped 4 bases and J dropped 2 bases, with 22 bases sitting between them. CDR3 coding DNA: TGTGCCAGCAGCCAGCGGGTTGGGCGAGGTGGGCCCTACGAGCAGTACTTC. It specifies CASSQRVGRGGPYEQYF.

This sequence joins TRBV15 and TRBJ2-7; 10 bases map to TRBD2. The CDR3 runs to 14 residues. V lost 5 bases and J lost 6; bases outside the gene matches: 7. Germline V CDR1 and CDR2: LNHNV, YYDKDF (reference sequence). Written as DNA, the CDR3 is TGTGCCACCAGCGAAATTAGCGGGGGGCGCGAGCAGTACTTC. It is translated as CATSEISGGREQYF.

The CDR3 nucleotides are TGTGCCAGCAGGGGAGGTCGGGGGGGCATGGATGAGCAGTTCTTC. Its translation is CASRGGRGGMDEQFF. This sequence joins TRBV2 and TRBJ2-1; 8 nucleotides align to TRBD2. The CDR3 length is 15 residues. The germline V gene has CDR1 SNHLY and CDR2 FYNNEI. J lost 8 bases, V lost 6 bases, and 12 bases had no gene match.

This clone has a single count. V is TRBV2 and J is TRBJ1-1, with TRBD1 identical over 7 bases. Trimming took 5 bases from V and 1 from J; bases not matched to a gene: 4. The germline gives CDR1 SNHLY, CDR2 FYNNEI. The CDR3 runs 14 residues. The CDR3: CASSRTGRNTEAFF. In DNA, the CDR3 is TGTGCCAGCAGTAGGACAGGAAGGAACACTGAAGCTTTCTTT. Drawing the rest from reference TRBV2 and TRBJ1-1, the complete variable domain is EPEVTQTPSHQVTQMGQEVILRCVPISNHLYFYWYRQILGQKVEFLVSFYNNEISEKSEIFDDQFSVERPDGSNFTLKIRSTKLEDSAMYFCASSRTGRNTEAFFGQGTRLTVV.

The chain uses TRBV19 and TRBJ1-2; D not resolved. The CDR3 covers 15 residues. CDR1 LNHDA and CDR2 SQIVND come from the germline V gene (reference sequence). Trimming cost V 7 bases and J 0 bases, with 15 bases left between them. CDR3 bases: TGTGCCAGTAACTCGGTCGGGGAGGCTAACTATGGCTACACCTTC. The encoded protein is CASNSVGEANYGYTF. The full variable domain, in which reference TRBV19 and TRBJ1-2 provide the parts outside the CDR3, is DGGITQSPKYLFRKEGQNVTLSCEQNLNHDAMYWYRQDPGQGLRLIYYSQIVNDFQKGDIAEGYSVSREKKESFPLTVTSAQKNPTAFYLCASNSVGEANYGYTFGSGTRLTVV.

The V and J genes are TRBV11-2 and TRBJ2-7; D is uncertain. The CDR3 has 15 amino acids. The V gene lost 0 bases and the J gene lost 0 bases, with 9 bases spanning the gap. The germline V gene has CDR1 SGHAT and CDR2 FQNNGV. In DNA, the CDR3 is TGTGCCAGCAGCTTAGAGAGATTACGCTCCTACGAGCAGTACTTC. This translates into CASSLERLRSYEQYF. The entire variable domain, with the rest obtained from reference TRBV11-2 and TRBJ2-7, is as follows: EAGVAQSPRYKIIEKRQSVAFWCNPISGHATLYWYQQILGQGPKLLIQFQNNGVVDDSQLPKDRFSAERLKGVDSTLKIQPAKLEDSAVYLCASSLERLRSYEQYFGPGTRLTVT.

This chain connects TRBV6-5 to TRBJ1-5, with 9 bases fitting TRBD1. The length of the CDR3 is 12 residues. Germline V CDR1 and CDR2: MNHEY, SVGAGI. With V trimmed by 11 bases and J by 7 bases, 6 bases remained unmatched. The CDR3, as DNA: TGTGCCTCAGGACAGGGGAACCAGCCCCAGCATTTT. Amino acid sequence: CASGQGNQPQHF.

The chain has TRBV28 and TRBJ2-3; 9 bases are a match to TRBD1. The germline gives CDR1 MDHEN, CDR2 SYDVKM. Germline trimming cut 4 bases from V and 6 bases from J; bases unmatched to any gene: 5. This CDR3 region has 14 residues. DNA for the CDR3: TGTGCCAGCAGTTCGAGACAGGGGGGGGATACGCAGTATTTT. Encoded protein: CASSSRQGGDTQYF.

The chain is built from TRBV29-1 and TRBJ2-5, with 10 bases fitting TRBD2. The J segment lost 5 bases and the V segment lost 1 base, leaving 13 bases of the junction unmatched. The length of the CDR3 is 17 residues. The V gene's germline CDR1 is SQVTM and CDR2 ANQGSEA. The CDR3: CSVEVRQKRGGRETQYF. The CDR3 region has the DNA TGCAGCGTTGAAGTGAGGCAAAAGCGGGGGGGCCGGGAGACCCAGTACTTC.